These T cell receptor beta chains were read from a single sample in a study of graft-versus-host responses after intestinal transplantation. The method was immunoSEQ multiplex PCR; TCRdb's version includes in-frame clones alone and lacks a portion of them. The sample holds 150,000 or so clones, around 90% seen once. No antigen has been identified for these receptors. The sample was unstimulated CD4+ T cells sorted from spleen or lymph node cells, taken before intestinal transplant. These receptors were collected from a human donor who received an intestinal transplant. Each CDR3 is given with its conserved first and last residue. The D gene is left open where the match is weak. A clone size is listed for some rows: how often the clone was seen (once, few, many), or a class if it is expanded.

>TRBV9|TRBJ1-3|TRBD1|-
TGTGCCAGCAGCCCCGGGAACAGGGGGCGTCCTGGAAACACCATATATTTT
CASSPGNRGRPGNTIYF
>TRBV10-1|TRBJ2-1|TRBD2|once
TGCGCCAGCAGGGAGCGGGAGGGCCCTCGGAATGAGCAGTTCTTC
CASREREGPRNEQFF
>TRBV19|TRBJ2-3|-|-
TGTGCCAGTAGCAACTTAGGCGGGTGGCAGTATTTT
CASSNLGGWQYF
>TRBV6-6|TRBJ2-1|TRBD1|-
TGTGCCAGCAGTTACTCGGGACAGTCCCTCAATGAGCAGTTCTTC
CASSYSGQSLNEQFF
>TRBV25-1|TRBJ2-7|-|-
TGTGCCAGCAGTGAATGGGGCAGCCTCTACGAGCAGTACTTC
CASSEWGSLYEQYF
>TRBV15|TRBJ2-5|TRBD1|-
TGTGCCACCAGCAGAGGCTTGACGGGGACAGGGGAGACCCAGTACTTC
CATSRGLTGTGETQYF
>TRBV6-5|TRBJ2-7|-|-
TGTGCCAGCAGTTACGGCGGTATCGCCCCCTACGAGCAGTACTTC
CASSYGGIAPYEQYF
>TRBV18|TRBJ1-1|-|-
TGTGCCAGCTCATATAAACCAGGGGATAATGCTGAAGCTTTCTTT
CASSYKPGDNAEAFF
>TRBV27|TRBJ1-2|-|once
TGTGCCAGCAGAATTCAGGGACGGAGTGGCTATGGCTACACCTTC
CASRIQGRSGYGYTF
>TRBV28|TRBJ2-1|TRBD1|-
TGTGCCAGCAGTTTTAGCGGACAGGGTACCTACAATGAGCAGTTCTTC
CASSFSGQGTYNEQFF
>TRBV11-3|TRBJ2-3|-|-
TGTGCCAGCAGCTTAAGGGCAGATACGCAGTATTTT
CASSLRADTQYF
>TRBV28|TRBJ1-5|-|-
TGTGCCGGGAGGCAGGGCGGAGGAGGCCAGCCCCAGCATTTT
CAGRQGGGGQPQHF
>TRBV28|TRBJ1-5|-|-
TGTGCCAGCAGTTTTAGGGGGTCGGGTCAGCCCCAGCATTTT
CASSFRGSGQPQHF
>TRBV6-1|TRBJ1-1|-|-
TGTGCTACAGGGATAGTCACTGAAGCTTTCTTT
CATGIVTEAFF
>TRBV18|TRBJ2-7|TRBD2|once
TGTGCCAGCTCACCGCTAACTAGCGGGACCTACGAGCAGTACTTC
CASSPLTSGTYEQYF
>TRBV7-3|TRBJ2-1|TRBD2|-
TGTGCCAGCAGCCCCTGGACTAGCGGGACCTACAATGAGCAGTTCTTC
CASSPWTSGTYNEQFF
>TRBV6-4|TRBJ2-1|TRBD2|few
TGTGCCAGCCGACCCCGGGAGGGCTCCTACAATGAGCAGTTCTTC
CASRPREGSYNEQFF
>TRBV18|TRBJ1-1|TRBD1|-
TGTGCCAGCTCACCTATGACAGGGGCCGTAAACACTGAAGCTTTCTTT
CASSPMTGAVNTEAFF
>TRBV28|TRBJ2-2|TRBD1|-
TGTGCCAGCACCCCTGGACAGGGGAACACCGGGGAGCTGTTTTTT
CASTPGQGNTGELFF
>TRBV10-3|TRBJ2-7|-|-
TGTGCCATCAGTGACAGTGACAGGTACTCCTACGAGCAGTACTTC
CAISDSDRYSYEQYF
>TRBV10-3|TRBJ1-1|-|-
TGTGCCATCAGTGAGTCGACTCCGGGAGGGAACACTGAAGCTTTCTTT
CAISESTPGGNTEAFF
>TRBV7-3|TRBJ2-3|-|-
TGTGCCAGCAGCTTAATCGGCAGGGTCACAGATACGCAGTATTTT
CASSLIGRVTDTQYF
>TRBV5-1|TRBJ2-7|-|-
TGCGCCAGCAGCTTCCCCTCAAACGAGCAGTACTTC
CASSFPSNEQYF
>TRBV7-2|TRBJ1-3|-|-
TGTGCCAGCAGCTTAGAGGCCCGGACCACCATATATTTT
CASSLEARTTIYF